Shown below are 10 T cell receptor beta chains from a single sample sequenced in a study of blood T cells in healthy people across ages. With a J-beta primer mix and a sample-barcoded 5' primer, a second PCR ran about 7 to 11 cycles. In TCRdb, the 5' RACE reads were re-called with MiXCR into one record per CDR3 protein. This table holds hundreds of thousands of distinct CDR3 sequences, 40% to 65% found once. The sequenced sample was blood. These receptors came from an elderly woman in good health.

This clonotype occurred a few times. V is TRBV6-5 and J is TRBJ1-6, with D perhaps TRBD1 (5 bases). Germline V lookup: CDR1 MNHEY, CDR2 SVGAGI. This CDR3 spans 14 amino acids. The V end lost 7 bases, the J end lost 5 bases, and 12 bases lay between the germline ends. This CDR3 reads CASNSAGHNSPLHF. The CDR3 DNA is TGTGCCAGCAATTCAGCGGGACATAATTCACCCCTCCACTTT.

The chain couples TRBV6-5 to TRBJ2-3; 9 bases fit TRBD1. The germline V gene has CDR1 MNHEY and CDR2 SVGAGI. The CDR3 covers 15 residues. V was pared by 5 bases and J by 3 bases, with 6 bases of the junction left unmatched. In nucleotides, the CDR3 is TGTGCCAGCAGTCCAACAGGGGGCGGAACAGATACGCAGTATTTT. The encoded protein is CASSPTGGGTDTQYF.

This clonotype has just one count. The CDR3 DNA sequence: TGCAGTGCTAGATCCGACGGGACGCCTCCCTACAATGAGCAGTTCTTC. Its translation: CSARSDGTPPYNEQFF. The chain employs TRBV20-1 and TRBJ2-1; D is perhaps TRBD1 or TRBD2 (5 bases each). CDR1 is DFQATT and CDR2 is SNEGSKA in the germline V gene (reference sequence). The V gene lost 2 bases and the J gene lost 2 bases, with 16 bases spanning the gap. The CDR3 has 16 residues.

The sample holds one count of this clonotype. The V call is TRBV7-8, the J call TRBJ2-7; 12 nucleotides line up with TRBD2. The closer fit of TRBJ2-5 to the DNA end suggests the J call may be wrong. The germline V gene has CDR1 SGHVS and CDR2 FQNEAQ. This CDR3 spans 16 amino acids. The DNA for the CDR3 is TGTGCCAGCAGCCATACGTGGACTAGCGGGAAAGAGACCCAGTACTTC. This encodes CASSHTWTSGKETQYF.

V and J are TRBV18 and TRBJ2-3, with 8 bases aligning to TRBD2. The CDR3 has 13 residues. V shed 3 bases, J shed 6 bases, and the junction held 2 bases outside the gene matches. Germline V CDR1 and CDR2: KGHSH, LQKENI. CDR3 protein: CASSPGRADTQYF. CDR3 sequence (DNA): TGTGCCAGCTCACCCGGGAGGGCGGATACGCAGTATTTT.

J is TRBJ2-7 and V is TRBV6-5; D ambiguous. Trimming removed 8 bases at V and 2 bases at J, with 13 bases between. Germline V gives CDR1 MNHEY, CDR2 SVGAGI. The CDR3 is 13 residues long. The CDR3: CASSRGPAYEQYF. The DNA for the CDR3 is TGTGCCAGCTCCCGAGGCCCTGCCTACGAGCAGTACTTC.

This clonotype was observed many times. The chain recombines TRBV5-1 with TRBJ1-2, with unresolved D. Per the germline V gene, CDR1 is SGHRS and CDR2 is YFSETQ. V lost 0 bases and J 6 bases, leaving 15 bases between the germline ends. CDR3 length: 15 residues. CDR3 DNA sequence: TGCGCCAGCAGCTTGGAGGCTTCCCACACGGATGGCTACACCTTC. It yields the protein CASSLEASHTDGYTF.

This clonotype was seen repeatedly, ten times or more. The V and J genes are TRBV9 and TRBJ2-5, with 10 bases lining up with TRBD1. V was pared by 4 bases and J by 5 bases, with 11 bases of the junction left unmatched. This CDR3 region has 16 residues. The germline V gene encodes CDR1 SGDLS and CDR2 YYNGEE. The CDR3 is CASSSGTGVFWETQYF. The CDR3 bases are TGTGCCAGCAGCTCCGGGACAGGGGTGTTTTGGGAGACCCAGTACTTC. Variable domain in full (rest from reference TRBV9 and TRBJ2-5): DSGVTQTPKHLITATGQRVTLRCSPRSGDLSVYWYQQSLDQGLQFLIQYYNGEERAKGNILERFSAQQFPDLHSELNLSSLELGDSALYFCASSSGTGVFWETQYFGPGTRLLVL.

This clonotype turned up a few times. This sequence joins TRBV15 and TRBJ2-5, with D maybe TRBD1 (6 bases). The ends were cut back, 8 bases at V and 4 bases at J, with 20 bases in the middle. Per germline, CDR1 LNHNV and CDR2 YYDKDF (reference sequence). This CDR3 has 15 residues. The DNA of the CDR3 is TGTGCCACCTCCCAAGTAGGACAGTTTGGAGAGACCCAGTACTTC. This gives the protein CATSQVGQFGETQYF.

The sample holds many counts of this clonotype. This CDR3 reads CAISESGDDTQYF. CDR3 nucleotide sequence: TGTGCCATCAGTGAGTCGGGAGATGATACGCAGTATTTT. The rearrangement joins TRBV10-3 to TRBJ2-3; tentative D call: TRBD2 (5 bases). The CDR3 extends over 13 amino acids. Trimming pared 0 bases from V and 6 bases from J, leaving 7 bases between. Germline CDR1 reads ENHRY; CDR2 reads SYGVKD.